This T cell receptor beta chain was captured by sequencing in a study of blood T cell repertoires in COVID-19. J was trimmed by 8 bases and V by 3 bases; bases with no gene match: 18. The germline CDR1 and CDR2 sequences are ENHRY and SYGVKD. The CDR3 contains 17 residues. Participants were aged about 18 to 90 years, lived in roughly 25 US areas, and enrolled virtually. Each participant's cohort was designated according to participant-reported clinical history. Per the authors' pipeline: Estimation of nucleated cell counts relied on the amplification of reference gene primers. Sequencing used immunoSEQ multiplex PCR; TCRdb keeps in-frame clones, though not all of them. V, J and clone size reflect that table, while D and trimming were determined from the DNA. The sample includes about 480,000 clones, 70% to 90% of them seen just once.

The receptor's source is a woman younger than 35 with acute COVID-19. The V call is TRBV10-3, the J call TRBJ1-2, with TRBD1 matching 7 bases. The sequencing input was PBMCs or T cells enriched from blood (not recorded which). The CDR3 DNA sequence: TGTGCCATCAGTGACCGATCGCTACGGGACAGTCAAAGGGGCTACACCTTC. Translating it yields CAISDRSLRDSQRGYTF.